This TCR beta chain was documented in a study of Ad26.COV2.S vaccination and SARS-CoV-2 variants. Study-level information: In the study, Ad26.COV2.S was injected intramuscularly once, or twice 56 days apart. Study observations and caveats: Similar non-spike TCR breadth was observed in recipients of vaccine and of placebo. The placebo group had lower spike-specific TCR breadth than the vaccine recipients did.

The CDR3 spans 13 residues. The germline V gene has CDR1 DFQATT and CDR2 SNEGSKA (reference sequence). V gave up 3 bases and J gave up 8 bases, with 16 bases separating them. Noted treatment: some 19 received Ad26.COV2.S at low or high dose, single or two shots; roughly 5 received placebo; per-sample allocation not given. Samples were taken on day 63 after the first vaccine or placebo injection. Remarks on this clone: Its antigen remains unidentified.

Profiled with immunoSEQ multiplex PCR; TCRdb holds only in-frame clones, not every one. The data contain about 420,000 clones, roughly 90% of them singletons. This TCR was recovered from a person between 18 and 65 years old who received the Ad26.COV2.S COVID-19 vaccine or a placebo. The gene calls are TRBV20-1 and TRBJ1-2; D may be TRBD1 (6 bases). This specimen was peripheral blood, taken in a trial of Ad26.COV2.S vaccine versus placebo. The CDR3 DNA sequence: TGCAGTGCTAGTCCTTGGGGGGCGGAGGGCTACACCTTC. Translated, it gives CSASPWGAEGYTF.